This T cell receptor beta chain was documented in a study of monozygotic twins with inflammatory bowel disease. TCRdb re-called the 5' RACE reads, yielding one record per CDR3 amino acid sequence without DNA. This sample's clone table lists some 130,000 distinct CDR3 sequences. Whole blood served as the source of total RNA, and no T cell sorting took place. Germline-derived CDR1 and CDR2 are SGHDT and YYEEEE. The CDR3 is made up of 14 amino acids. The source of this sequence is a human donor with ulcerative colitis or Crohn's disease, or a healthy co-twin of an affected twin (not recorded which). The sequencing input was blood. The chain combines TRBV5-6 with TRBJ2-5. Here the CDR3 reads CASSLVGNQETQYF.